A selection of T cell receptor beta chains follows, all from one sample in a study of T cells after somatic rescue of genetic block. This table comes from immunoSEQ multiplex PCR, and its TCRdb copy is limited to in-frame clones, with some not included. The repertoire holds roughly 15,000 clones, with over 65% as singletons. Sequencing input: peripheral blood mononuclear cells (PBMCs). Receptor source: a boy between 10 and 17 years old. Both conserved end residues are part of each CDR3. Each record gives: V gene, clone size, J gene, D gene, CDR3 protein, CDR3 DNA. D genes are given only for firm matches. Only some rows state a clone size, as once, few, many or a class for expanded clones.

V gene: TRBV28
clone size: once
J gene: TRBJ2-7
D gene: -
CDR3 protein: CASSSLGGRDEQYF
CDR3 DNA: TGTGCCAGCAGCTCCTTGGGGGGCAGGGACGAGCAGTACTTC

V gene: TRBV10-3
clone size: -
J gene: TRBJ1-1
D gene: -
CDR3 protein: CAISESGSESDEAFF
CDR3 DNA: TGTGCCATCAGTGAGTCTGGCTCGGAATCGGATGAAGCTTTCTTT

V gene: TRBV30
clone size: large
J gene: TRBJ1-2
D gene: -
CDR3 protein: CAWKKSYGYTF
CDR3 DNA: TGTGCCTGGAAGAAAAGCTATGGCTACACCTTC

V gene: TRBV6-4
clone size: -
J gene: TRBJ2-2
D gene: TRBD1
CDR3 protein: CASSGQGQGTGELFF
CDR3 DNA: TGTGCCAGCAGTGGACAGGGGCAGGGCACCGGGGAGCTGTTTTTT

V gene: TRBV19
clone size: -
J gene: TRBJ2-1
D gene: -
CDR3 protein: CASSSPGVIDSYNEQFF
CDR3 DNA: TGTGCCAGTAGTAGCCCAGGGGTGATCGACTCCTACAATGAGCAGTTCTTC

V gene: TRBV5-6
clone size: -
J gene: TRBJ1-5
D gene: -
CDR3 protein: CASSLRSYNQPQHF
CDR3 DNA: TGTGCCAGCAGCTTGAGGTCCTACAATCAGCCCCAGCATTTT

V gene: TRBV18
clone size: -
J gene: TRBJ2-1
D gene: TRBD2
CDR3 protein: CASSTIGTSGSGNEQFF
CDR3 DNA: TGTGCCAGCTCTACTATCGGGACTAGCGGCTCGGGGAATGAGCAGTTCTTC

V gene: TRBV6-6
clone size: few
J gene: TRBJ2-7
D gene: TRBD1
CDR3 protein: CASSYPGTGGPYEQYF
CDR3 DNA: TGTGCCAGCAGTTACCCCGGGACAGGGGGTCCCTACGAGCAGTACTTC

V gene: TRBV5-6
clone size: -
J gene: TRBJ1-1
D gene: TRBD1
CDR3 protein: CASSWDSAAFF
CDR3 DNA: TGTGCCAGCAGCTGGGACAGTGCAGCTTTCTTT

V gene: TRBV6-6
clone size: few
J gene: TRBJ1-5
D gene: -
CDR3 protein: CASSYSDRHQPQHF
CDR3 DNA: TGTGCCAGCAGTTACTCGGACAGACATCAGCCCCAGCATTTT

V gene: TRBV4-2
clone size: -
J gene: TRBJ1-4
D gene: -
CDR3 protein: CASSQGLDFNEKLFF
CDR3 DNA: TGTGCCAGCAGCCAAGGGTTGGACTTTAATGAAAAACTGTTTTTT

V gene: TRBV5-6
clone size: -
J gene: TRBJ1-2
D gene: TRBD1
CDR3 protein: CASSFPTGNYGYTF
CDR3 DNA: TGTGCCAGCAGCTTCCCGACAGGGAACTATGGCTACACCTTC

V gene: TRBV15
clone size: -
J gene: TRBJ2-5
D gene: -
CDR3 protein: CATSRGRDTQETQYF
CDR3 DNA: TGTGCCACCAGCAGAGGCCGGGACACCCAAGAGACCCAGTACTTC

V gene: TRBV18
clone size: few
J gene: TRBJ1-2
D gene: -
CDR3 protein: CASSPPPWTEGYTF
CDR3 DNA: TGTGCCAGCTCACCACCGCCGTGGACGGAAGGCTACACCTTC

V gene: TRBV28
clone size: -
J gene: TRBJ2-1
D gene: -
CDR3 protein: CASSFTGSYNEQFF
CDR3 DNA: TGTGCCAGCAGTTTCACGGGCTCCTACAATGAGCAGTTCTTC

V gene: TRBV7-6
clone size: -
J gene: TRBJ2-4
D gene: -
CDR3 protein: CASSLQGWGTSLAKNIQYF
CDR3 DNA: TGTGCCAGCAGCCTACAGGGTTGGGGGACCTCCTTAGCCAAAAACATTCAGTACTTC

V gene: TRBV18
clone size: few
J gene: TRBJ1-1
D gene: -
CDR3 protein: CASTQRTEAFF
CDR3 DNA: TGTGCCAGCACTCAGAGGACTGAAGCTTTCTTT

V gene: TRBV23-1
clone size: -
J gene: TRBJ2-7
D gene: -
CDR3 protein: CASTPEGTPRNEQYF
CDR3 DNA: TGCGCCAGCACCCCTGAAGGGACCCCACGGAACGAGCAGTACTTC

V gene: TRBV27
clone size: -
J gene: TRBJ1-6
D gene: -
CDR3 protein: CASSLPASNSPLHF
CDR3 DNA: TGTGCCAGCAGTTTGCCGGCCTCTAATTCGCCCCTCCACTTT

V gene: TRBV30
clone size: -
J gene: TRBJ2-1
D gene: TRBD2
CDR3 protein: CAWSKGLAGAVNEQFF
CDR3 DNA: TGTGCCTGGAGTAAGGGACTAGCGGGAGCCGTCAATGAGCAGTTCTTC

V gene: TRBV5-1
clone size: -
J gene: TRBJ2-7
D gene: TRBD1
CDR3 protein: CASRFGQGVIYEQYF
CDR3 DNA: TGCGCCAGCAGATTCGGACAGGGAGTCATCTACGAGCAGTACTTC

V gene: TRBV19
clone size: -
J gene: TRBJ1-2
D gene: TRBD1
CDR3 protein: CASSKAGGTGLNYGYTF
CDR3 DNA: TGTGCCAGTAGCAAAGCCGGTGGGACAGGGTTGAACTATGGCTACACCTTC

V gene: TRBV6-6
clone size: -
J gene: TRBJ2-5
D gene: -
CDR3 protein: CASSYFLPGWQETQYF
CDR3 DNA: TGTGCCAGCAGTTACTTCCTACCAGGTTGGCAGGAGACCCAGTACTTC

V gene: TRBV7-3
clone size: -
J gene: TRBJ1-2
D gene: -
CDR3 protein: CASSLGPPNGYTF
CDR3 DNA: TGTGCCAGCAGCCTCGGACCACCGAATGGCTACACCTTC

V gene: TRBV11-3
clone size: -
J gene: TRBJ2-3
D gene: -
CDR3 protein: CASSLDGRVRYF
CDR3 DNA: TGTGCCAGCAGCTTAGATGGTAGGGTACGGTATTTT

V gene: TRBV6-6
clone size: -
J gene: TRBJ2-5
D gene: -
CDR3 protein: CASSQGGKETQYF
CDR3 DNA: TGTGCCAGCAGCCAAGGAGGGAAAGAGACCCAGTACTTC

V gene: TRBV28
clone size: -
J gene: TRBJ2-3
D gene: -
CDR3 protein: CASSSNRVDTQYF
CDR3 DNA: TGTGCCAGCAGTTCCAACAGGGTTGATACGCAGTATTTT

V gene: TRBV15
clone size: -
J gene: TRBJ1-2
D gene: TRBD1
CDR3 protein: CATSRAGTGAYGYTF
CDR3 DNA: TGTGCCACCAGCAGAGCTGGGACAGGAGCTTATGGCTACACCTTC

V gene: TRBV19
clone size: -
J gene: TRBJ2-4
D gene: -
CDR3 protein: CASSKDRLAKNIQYF
CDR3 DNA: TGTGCCAGTAGTAAGGACAGATTAGCCAAAAACATTCAGTACTTC

V gene: TRBV6-9
clone size: -
J gene: TRBJ1-1
D gene: TRBD1
CDR3 protein: CATLLRGGKAEAFF
CDR3 DNA: TGTGCCACCCTCCTACGAGGGGGCAAAGCTGAAGCTTTCTTT

V gene: TRBV10-3
clone size: -
J gene: TRBJ1-3
D gene: -
CDR3 protein: CAIARPSSSGNTIYF
CDR3 DNA: TGTGCCATCGCCCGCCCTAGTAGCTCTGGAAACACCATATATTTT

V gene: TRBV7-9
clone size: -
J gene: TRBJ2-2
D gene: TRBD2
CDR3 protein: CASSLALAGPNTGELFF
CDR3 DNA: TGTGCCAGCAGCTTGGCCCTAGCGGGGCCGAACACCGGGGAGCTGTTTTTT

V gene: TRBV2
clone size: -
J gene: TRBJ2-2
D gene: -
CDR3 protein: CASRVDRGGTGELFF
CDR3 DNA: TGTGCCAGCAGGGTCGACAGGGGAGGGACCGGGGAGCTGTTTTTT

V gene: TRBV19
clone size: -
J gene: TRBJ2-5
D gene: TRBD2
CDR3 protein: CASSIGGEQETQYF
CDR3 DNA: TGTGCCAGTAGTATCGGGGGGGAGCAAGAGACCCAGTACTTC

V gene: TRBV11-2
clone size: -
J gene: TRBJ2-7
D gene: -
CDR3 protein: CASSLGQGPYEQYF
CDR3 DNA: TGTGCCAGCAGCTTAGGGCAGGGCCCCTACGAGCAGTACTTC

V gene: TRBV5-1
clone size: -
J gene: TRBJ2-1
D gene: TRBD1
CDR3 protein: CASSLGTGSSYNEQFF
CDR3 DNA: TGCGCCAGCAGCTTGGGGACAGGGAGCTCCTACAATGAGCAGTTCTTC

V gene: TRBV7-6
clone size: -
J gene: TRBJ2-7
D gene: -
CDR3 protein: CASSLEGLQSYEQYF
CDR3 DNA: TGTGCCAGCAGCTTAGAAGGGCTTCAGTCCTACGAGCAGTACTTC

V gene: TRBV27
clone size: -
J gene: TRBJ1-6
D gene: TRBD1
CDR3 protein: CASGLTGGSYNSPLHF
CDR3 DNA: TGTGCCAGCGGCCTGACAGGGGGCTCCTATAATTCACCCCTCCACTTT

V gene: TRBV9
clone size: few
J gene: TRBJ2-2
D gene: -
CDR3 protein: CASSVSPSENTGELFF
CDR3 DNA: TGTGCCAGCAGCGTATCCCCTAGCGAGAACACCGGGGAGCTGTTTTTT

V gene: TRBV6-6
clone size: -
J gene: TRBJ2-3
D gene: -
CDR3 protein: CASGLAYSTDTQYF
CDR3 DNA: TGTGCGTCGGGGCTAGCGTATAGCACAGATACGCAGTATTTT

V gene: TRBV18
clone size: once
J gene: TRBJ1-2
D gene: -
CDR3 protein: CASENHYGYTF
CDR3 DNA: TGTGCCAGCGAAAACCACTATGGCTACACCTTC

V gene: TRBV4-2
clone size: few
J gene: TRBJ1-3
D gene: -
CDR3 protein: CASSQSSGNTIYF
CDR3 DNA: TGTGCCAGCAGCCAGAGCTCTGGAAACACCATATATTTT

V gene: TRBV5-1
clone size: -
J gene: TRBJ2-5
D gene: -
CDR3 protein: CASSWGEGGTQYF
CDR3 DNA: TGCGCCAGCAGCTGGGGGGAAGGGGGGACCCAGTACTTC

V gene: TRBV28
clone size: -
J gene: TRBJ1-1
D gene: -
CDR3 protein: CASSPTGQGRGKNTEAFF
CDR3 DNA: TGTGCCAGCAGCCCTACCGGGCAGGGACGAGGAAAGAACACTGAAGCTTTCTTT

V gene: TRBV28
clone size: -
J gene: TRBJ1-2
D gene: -
CDR3 protein: CASLSPLTEGNGYTF
CDR3 DNA: TGTGCCAGCCTTTCCCCCCTTACGGAGGGCAATGGCTACACCTTC

V gene: TRBV27
clone size: few
J gene: TRBJ2-1
D gene: -
CDR3 protein: CASKKDSYNEQFF
CDR3 DNA: TGTGCCAGCAAAAAGGACTCCTACAATGAGCAGTTCTTC

V gene: TRBV14
clone size: -
J gene: TRBJ2-3
D gene: -
CDR3 protein: CASSRLTDTQYF
CDR3 DNA: TGTGCCAGCAGCCGTCTCACAGATACGCAGTATTTT

V gene: TRBV7-2
clone size: -
J gene: TRBJ2-2
D gene: -
CDR3 protein: CASSPFGIQTANTGELFF
CDR3 DNA: TGTGCCAGCAGCCCCTTTGGGATCCAAACCGCGAACACCGGGGAGCTGTTTTTT

V gene: TRBV6-6
clone size: -
J gene: TRBJ1-1
D gene: -
CDR3 protein: CASKRISNTEAFF
CDR3 DNA: TGTGCCAGCAAGAGGATATCGAACACTGAAGCTTTCTTT

V gene: TRBV28
clone size: -
J gene: TRBJ1-5
D gene: -
CDR3 protein: CASSRDRNQPQHF
CDR3 DNA: TGTGCCAGCAGTCGGGACCGCAATCAGCCCCAGCATTTT

V gene: TRBV27
clone size: -
J gene: TRBJ1-4
D gene: TRBD1
CDR3 protein: CASTTFTGGGEKLFF
CDR3 DNA: TGTGCCAGCACCACTTTTACAGGGGGCGGTGAAAAACTGTTTTTT

V gene: TRBV6-5
clone size: -
J gene: TRBJ1-2
D gene: -
CDR3 protein: CASSYSGNYGYTF
CDR3 DNA: TGTGCCAGCAGTTACTCGGGGAACTATGGCTACACCTTC

V gene: TRBV28
clone size: few
J gene: TRBJ1-1
D gene: TRBD1
CDR3 protein: CASSPGQGNTEVFF
CDR3 DNA: TGTGCCAGCAGTCCGGGACAGGGTAACACTGAAGTTTTCTTT

V gene: TRBV6-5
clone size: once
J gene: TRBJ1-6
D gene: -
CDR3 protein: CASSSGSYNSPLHF
CDR3 DNA: TGTGCCAGCAGTTCCGGGTCATATAATTCACCCCTCCACTTT

V gene: TRBV4-1
clone size: -
J gene: TRBJ2-7
D gene: TRBD2
CDR3 protein: CASSQDKASGGAIHEQYF
CDR3 DNA: TGCGCCAGCAGCCAAGATAAGGCCAGCGGGGGGGCCATCCACGAGCAGTACTTC